The TCR beta chain described here comes from a study of cytomegalovirus exposure and HLA in healthy donors. Overall study: Clustering assigned over 70% of the 350 to 400 genotyped donors to the Caucasian-associated ancestry cluster. Study-level findings and limits: There were several of the most significant clusters that appeared linked to common viral pathogens in a later analysis. In a later analysis, productive TCRs from donors in an Asian-associated ancestry cluster reportedly carried fewer N-insertions than the cohort mean.

PCR involved 60 Vbeta and 13 Jbeta primers. Original analysis: There were around 80 million unique TCR beta chains by a later count, and 10 million to 12 million of them were shared. Profiled with immunoSEQ multiplex PCR; TCRdb holds only in-frame clones, not every one. Clonal size and the V and J genes are those of that table, whereas D and trimming came from the DNA. The sample holds under 200,000 clones, about 82% seen once. CDR1 and CDR2 from the germline V gene are KGHSH and LQKENI. The V gene end was trimmed by 4 bases and the J gene end by 5 bases; junction bases not matched to a gene: 11. The CDR3 runs 16 residues. On this clone: Its antigen is not known.

This TCR was sampled from a female donor in good health and CMV-seronegative. Input material: PBMCs. The chain uses TRBV18 and TRBJ1-1; 9 nucleotides match TRBD1. CDR3 coding DNA: TGTGCCAGCTCACTGGGACAGGGCGGTTTGGGAACTGAAGCTTTCTTT. Its protein product is CASSLGQGGLGTEAFF.